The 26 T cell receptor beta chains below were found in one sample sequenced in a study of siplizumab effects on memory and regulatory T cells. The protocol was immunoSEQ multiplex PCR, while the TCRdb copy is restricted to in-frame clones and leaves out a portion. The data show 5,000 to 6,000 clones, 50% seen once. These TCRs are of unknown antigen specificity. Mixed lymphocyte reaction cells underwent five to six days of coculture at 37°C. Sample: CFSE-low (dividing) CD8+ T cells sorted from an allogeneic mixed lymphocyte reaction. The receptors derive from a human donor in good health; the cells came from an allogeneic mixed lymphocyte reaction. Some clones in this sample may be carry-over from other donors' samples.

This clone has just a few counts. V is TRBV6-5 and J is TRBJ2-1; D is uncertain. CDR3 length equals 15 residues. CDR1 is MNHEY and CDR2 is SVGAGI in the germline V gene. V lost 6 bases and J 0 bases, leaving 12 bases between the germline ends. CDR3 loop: CASSQDLSSYNEQFF. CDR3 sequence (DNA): TGTGCCAGCAGCCAGGACCTGAGCTCCTACAATGAGCAGTTCTTC.

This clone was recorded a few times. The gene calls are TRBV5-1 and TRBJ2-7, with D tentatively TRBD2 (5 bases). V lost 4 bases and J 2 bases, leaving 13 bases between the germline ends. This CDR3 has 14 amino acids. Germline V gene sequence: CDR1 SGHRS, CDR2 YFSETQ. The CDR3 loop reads CASSPRSGAYEQYF. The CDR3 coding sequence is TGCGCCAGCAGCCCGAGGTCCGGGGCCTACGAGCAGTACTTC. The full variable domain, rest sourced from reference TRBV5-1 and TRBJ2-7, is KAGVTQTPRYLIKTRGQQVTLSCSPISGHRSVSWYQQTPGQGLQFLFEYFSETQRNKGNFPGRFSGRQFSNSRSEMNVSTLELGDSALYLCASSPRSGAYEQYFGPGTRLTVT.

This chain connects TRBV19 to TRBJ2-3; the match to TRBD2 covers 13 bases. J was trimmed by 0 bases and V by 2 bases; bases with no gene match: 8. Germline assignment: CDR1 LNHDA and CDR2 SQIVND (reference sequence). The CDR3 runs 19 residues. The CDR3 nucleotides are TGTGCCAGTAGTATAACTAGCGGGAGGGCCAGTACCAGCACAGATACGCAGTATTTT. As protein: CASSITSGRASTSTDTQYF.

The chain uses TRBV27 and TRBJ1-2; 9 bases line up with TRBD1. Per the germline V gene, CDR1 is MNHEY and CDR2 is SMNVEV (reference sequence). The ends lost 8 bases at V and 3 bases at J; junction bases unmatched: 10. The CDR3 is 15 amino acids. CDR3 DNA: TGTGCCAGCTCCGGCCCGACAGGGGGGCACTATGGCTACACCTTC. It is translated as CASSGPTGGHYGYTF.

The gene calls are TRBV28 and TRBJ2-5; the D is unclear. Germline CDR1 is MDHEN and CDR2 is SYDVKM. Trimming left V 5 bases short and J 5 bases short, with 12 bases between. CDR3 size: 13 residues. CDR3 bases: TGTGCCAGCAGTATAATGCTGGGCGAGACCCAGTACTTC. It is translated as CASSIMLGETQYF.

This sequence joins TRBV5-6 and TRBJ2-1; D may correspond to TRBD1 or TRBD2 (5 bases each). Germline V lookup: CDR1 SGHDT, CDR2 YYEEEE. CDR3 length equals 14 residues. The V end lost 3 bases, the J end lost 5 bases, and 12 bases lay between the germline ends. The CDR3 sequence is CASSWGMSNNEQFF. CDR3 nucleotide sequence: TGTGCCAGCAGCTGGGGGATGTCGAACAATGAGCAGTTCTTC.

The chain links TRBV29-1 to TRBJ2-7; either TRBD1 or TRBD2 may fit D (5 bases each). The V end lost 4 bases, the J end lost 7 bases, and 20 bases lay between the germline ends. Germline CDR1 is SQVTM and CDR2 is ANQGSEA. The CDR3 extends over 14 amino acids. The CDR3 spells CSVVLADIPGEQYF. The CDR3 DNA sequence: TGCAGCGTTGTACTGGCGGACATTCCGGGGGAGCAGTACTTC.

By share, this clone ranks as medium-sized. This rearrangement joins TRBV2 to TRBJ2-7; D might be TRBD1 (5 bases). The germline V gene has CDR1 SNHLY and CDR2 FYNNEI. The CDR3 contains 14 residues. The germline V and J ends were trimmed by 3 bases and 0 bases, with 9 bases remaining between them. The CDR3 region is CASSDITGSYEQYF. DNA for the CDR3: TGTGCCAGCAGTGATATCACAGGCTCCTACGAGCAGTACTTC. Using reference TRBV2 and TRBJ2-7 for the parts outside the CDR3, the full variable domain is EPEVTQTPSHQVTQMGQEVILRCVPISNHLYFYWYRQILGQKVEFLVSFYNNEISEKSEIFDDQFSVERPDGSNFTLKIRSTKLEDSAMYFCASSDITGSYEQYFGPGTRLTVT.

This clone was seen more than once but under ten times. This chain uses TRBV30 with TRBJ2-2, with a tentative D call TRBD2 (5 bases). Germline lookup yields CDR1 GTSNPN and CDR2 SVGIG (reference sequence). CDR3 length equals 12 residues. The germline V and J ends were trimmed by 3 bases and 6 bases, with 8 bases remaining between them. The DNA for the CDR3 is TGTGCCTGGAGCCCCGGGGCCGGGGAGCTGTTTTTT. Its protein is CAWSPGAGELFF.

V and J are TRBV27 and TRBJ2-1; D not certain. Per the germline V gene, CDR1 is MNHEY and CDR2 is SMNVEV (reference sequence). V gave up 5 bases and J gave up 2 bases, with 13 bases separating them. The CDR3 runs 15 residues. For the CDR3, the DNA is TGTGCCAGCAGTCGGACCCCAGTTCCCTACAATGAGCAGTTCTTC. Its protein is CASSRTPVPYNEQFF.

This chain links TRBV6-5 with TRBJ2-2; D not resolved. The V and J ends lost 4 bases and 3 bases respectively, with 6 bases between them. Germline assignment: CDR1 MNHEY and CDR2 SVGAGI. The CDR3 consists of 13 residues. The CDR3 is CASSFRDTGELFF. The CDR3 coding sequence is TGTGCCAGCAGTTTCCGGGACACCGGGGAGCTGTTTTTT.

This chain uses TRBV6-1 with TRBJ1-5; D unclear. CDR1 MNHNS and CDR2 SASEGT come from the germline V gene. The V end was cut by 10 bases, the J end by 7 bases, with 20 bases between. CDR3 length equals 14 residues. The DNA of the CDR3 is TGTGCCACCTCGCCGGAAAGTAGATCGCAGCCCCAGCATTTT. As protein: CATSPESRSQPQHF.

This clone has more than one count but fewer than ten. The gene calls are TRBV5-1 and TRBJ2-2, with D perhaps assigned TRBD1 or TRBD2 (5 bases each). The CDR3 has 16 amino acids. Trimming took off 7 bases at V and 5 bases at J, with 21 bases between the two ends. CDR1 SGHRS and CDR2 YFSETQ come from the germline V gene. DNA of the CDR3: TGCGCCAGCTCCTTTACGGGACCATTGAGTACCGGGGAGCTGTTTTTT. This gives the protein CASSFTGPLSTGELFF.

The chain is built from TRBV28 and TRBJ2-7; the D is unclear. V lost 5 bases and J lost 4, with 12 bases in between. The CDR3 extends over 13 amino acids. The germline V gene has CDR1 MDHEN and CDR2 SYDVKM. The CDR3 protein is CASSIYRTYEQYF. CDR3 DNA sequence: TGTGCCAGCAGTATATACAGAACTTACGAGCAGTACTTC.

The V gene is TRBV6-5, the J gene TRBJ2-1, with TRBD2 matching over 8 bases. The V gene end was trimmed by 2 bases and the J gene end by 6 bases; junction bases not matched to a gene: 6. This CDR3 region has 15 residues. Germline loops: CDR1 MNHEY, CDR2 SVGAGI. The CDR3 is CASSYISGMGNEQFF. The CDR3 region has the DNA TGTGCCAGCAGTTACATTAGCGGGATGGGCAATGAGCAGTTCTTC.

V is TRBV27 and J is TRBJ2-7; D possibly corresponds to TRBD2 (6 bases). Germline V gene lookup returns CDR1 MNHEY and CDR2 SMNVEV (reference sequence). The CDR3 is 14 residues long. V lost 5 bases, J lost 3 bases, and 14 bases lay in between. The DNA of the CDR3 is TGTGCCAGCAGTCCCCGGGGGAGCCTCTACGAGCAGTACTTC. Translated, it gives CASSPRGSLYEQYF.

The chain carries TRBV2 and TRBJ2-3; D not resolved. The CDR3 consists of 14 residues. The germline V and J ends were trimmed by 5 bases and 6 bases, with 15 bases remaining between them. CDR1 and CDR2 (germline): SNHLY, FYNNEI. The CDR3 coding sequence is TGTGCCAGCAGTCCCCCCGCCCAGTTGGATACGCAGTATTTT. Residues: CASSPPAQLDTQYF.

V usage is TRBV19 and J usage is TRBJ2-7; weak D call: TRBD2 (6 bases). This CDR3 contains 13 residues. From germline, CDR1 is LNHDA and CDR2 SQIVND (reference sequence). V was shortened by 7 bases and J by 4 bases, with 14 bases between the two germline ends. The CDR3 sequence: CASTPGAVYEQYF. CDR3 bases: TGTGCCAGTACCCCGGGAGCTGTTTACGAGCAGTACTTC. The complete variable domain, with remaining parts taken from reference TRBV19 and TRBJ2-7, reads DGGITQSPKYLFRKEGQNVTLSCEQNLNHDAMYWYRQDPGQGLRLIYYSQIVNDFQKGDIAEGYSVSREKKESFPLTVTSAQKNPTAFYLCASTPGAVYEQYFGPGTRLTVT.

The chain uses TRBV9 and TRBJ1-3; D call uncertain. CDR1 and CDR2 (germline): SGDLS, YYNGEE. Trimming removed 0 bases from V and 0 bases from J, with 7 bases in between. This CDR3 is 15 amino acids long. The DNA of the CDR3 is TGTGCCAGCAGCGTAGATGGGGACTCTGGAAACACCATATATTTT. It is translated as CASSVDGDSGNTIYF.

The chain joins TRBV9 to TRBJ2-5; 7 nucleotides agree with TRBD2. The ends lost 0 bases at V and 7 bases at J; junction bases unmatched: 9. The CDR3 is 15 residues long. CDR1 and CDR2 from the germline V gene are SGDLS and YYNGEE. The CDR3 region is CASSVDGGGVRTQYF. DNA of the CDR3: TGTGCCAGCAGCGTAGATGGGGGAGGGGTGAGGACCCAGTACTTC.

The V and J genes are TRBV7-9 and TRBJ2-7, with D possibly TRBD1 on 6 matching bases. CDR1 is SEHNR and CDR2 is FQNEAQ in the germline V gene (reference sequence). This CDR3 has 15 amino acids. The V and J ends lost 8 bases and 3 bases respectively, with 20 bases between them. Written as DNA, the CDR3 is TGTGCCAGCCTCGAACCCAGGGGAAGGGGCTACGAGCAGTACTTC. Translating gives CASLEPRGRGYEQYF.

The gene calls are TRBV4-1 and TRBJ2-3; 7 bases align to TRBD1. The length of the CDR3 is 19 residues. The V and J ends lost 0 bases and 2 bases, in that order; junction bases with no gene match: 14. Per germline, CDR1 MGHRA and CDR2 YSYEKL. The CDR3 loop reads CASSQDPPGTVSNTDTQYF. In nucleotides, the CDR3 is TGCGCCAGCAGCCAAGACCCACCAGGGACAGTCTCCAACACAGATACGCAGTATTTT.

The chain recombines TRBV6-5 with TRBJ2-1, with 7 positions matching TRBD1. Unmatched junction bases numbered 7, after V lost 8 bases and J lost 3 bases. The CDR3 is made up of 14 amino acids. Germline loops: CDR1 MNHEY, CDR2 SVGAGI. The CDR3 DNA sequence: TGTGCCAGCGGTACCGGGACAGACTACAATGAGCAGTTCTTC. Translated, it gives CASGTGTDYNEQFF.

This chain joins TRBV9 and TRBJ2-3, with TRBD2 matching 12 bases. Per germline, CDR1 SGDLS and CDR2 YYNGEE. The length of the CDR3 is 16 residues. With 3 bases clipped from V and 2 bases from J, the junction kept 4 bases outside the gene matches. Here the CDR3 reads CASSGGTSGLTDTQYF. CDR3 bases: TGTGCCAGCAGCGGGGGGACTAGCGGGCTCACAGATACGCAGTATTTT.

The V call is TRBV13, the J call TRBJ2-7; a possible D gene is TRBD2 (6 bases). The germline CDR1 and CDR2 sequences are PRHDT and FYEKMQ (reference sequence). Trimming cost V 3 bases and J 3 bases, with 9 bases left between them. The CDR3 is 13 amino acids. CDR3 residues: CASSFSGDYEQYF. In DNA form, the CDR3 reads TGTGCCAGCAGCTTTTCGGGAGACTACGAGCAGTACTTC.

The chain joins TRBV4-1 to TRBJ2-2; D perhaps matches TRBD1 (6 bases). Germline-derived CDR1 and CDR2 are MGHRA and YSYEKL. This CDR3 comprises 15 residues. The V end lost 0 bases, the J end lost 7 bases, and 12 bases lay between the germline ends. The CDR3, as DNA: TGCGCCAGCAGCCAAGAAGCAGGGGTCGGCGGGGAGCTGTTTTTT. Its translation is CASSQEAGVGGELFF.